These 3 T cell receptor beta chains were all obtained from the same sample, sequenced in a study of T cells in Graves' hyperthyroidism and ophthalmopathy. The CDR3 regions of TCR beta were amplified from RNA transcripts. A set of HTBI primers served as the primers for a first-round RT-PCR of the TCR CDR3. TCRdb independently ran MiXCR on the multiplex PCR reads; one entry per CDR3 protein. The sample includes around 300,000 distinct CDR3 sequences, 20% to 25% of them seen just once. Material: blood. The receptors originated from a man aged 40-50 years with Graves' hyperthyroidism that later progressed to Graves' ophthalmopathy.

This clonotype was seen repeatedly, ten times or more. This chain connects TRBV6-1 to TRBJ1-5; weak D call: TRBD1 (5 bases). The CDR3 consists of 16 residues. In germline, CDR1 is MNHNS, CDR2 SASEGT. The V and J ends lost 6 bases and 4 bases respectively, with 19 bases between them. CDR3 sequence (DNA): TGTGCCAGCAGCACCCCTCCCGCAGGGTTAAATCAGCCCCAGCATTTT. As protein: CASSTPPAGLNQPQHF.

This clonotype was recorded many times. The chain uses TRBV15 and TRBJ2-5; D may be TRBD1 (6 bases). V shed 6 bases and J shed 4 bases, with 21 bases lying between them. The CDR3 has 16 amino acids. Germline V gene lookup returns CDR1 LNHNV and CDR2 YYDKDF (reference sequence). The CDR3, as DNA: TGTGCCACCAGAGCATTTTCAACAGGGTCGGGAGAGACCCAGTACTTC. Protein product: CATRAFSTGSGETQYF.

This clonotype was detected a few times. The chain joins TRBV4-1 to TRBJ2-7; perhaps TRBD2 as D (6 bases). There are 15 residues in the CDR3. Per germline, CDR1 MGHRA and CDR2 YSYEKL. The V end was cut by 4 bases, the J end by 0 bases, with 13 bases between. CDR3 coding DNA: TGCGCCAGCAGCCCATTTAGCGGCAGCTCCTACGAGCAGTACTTC. It encodes CASSPFSGSSYEQYF.